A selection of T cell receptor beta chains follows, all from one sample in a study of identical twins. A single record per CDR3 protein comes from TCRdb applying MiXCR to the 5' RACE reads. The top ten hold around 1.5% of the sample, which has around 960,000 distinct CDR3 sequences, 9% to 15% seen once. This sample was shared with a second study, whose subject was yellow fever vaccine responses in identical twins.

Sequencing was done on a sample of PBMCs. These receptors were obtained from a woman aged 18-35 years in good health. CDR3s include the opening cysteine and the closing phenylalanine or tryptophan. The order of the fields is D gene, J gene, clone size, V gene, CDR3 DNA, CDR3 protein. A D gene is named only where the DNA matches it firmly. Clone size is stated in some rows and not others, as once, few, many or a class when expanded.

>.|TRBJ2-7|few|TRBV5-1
TGCGCCAGCAGTCTATCGACGGGGAACTCCTACGAGCAGTACTTC
CASSLSTGNSYEQYF
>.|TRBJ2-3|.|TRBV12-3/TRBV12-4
TGTGCCAGCAGTTCCTCCATCACGGCCGGGACTTTCACAGATACGCAGTATTTT
CASSSSITAGTFTDTQYF
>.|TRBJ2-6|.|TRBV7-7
TGTGCCAGCACCCCCCGGGAGTCTGGGGCCAACGTCCTGACTTTC
CASTPRESGANVLTF
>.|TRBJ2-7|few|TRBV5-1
TGCGCCAGCACCCAGGGGAGGGGAGCATCCTTCGACGAGCAGTACTTC
CASTQGRGASFDEQYF
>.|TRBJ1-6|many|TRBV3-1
TGTGCCAGCAGCCCAAGCGGACGACCCCTCCACTTT
CASSPSGRPLHF
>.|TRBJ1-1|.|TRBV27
TGTGCCAGCAGTTTATCTTTCACTCTGGTGAACACTGAAGCTTTCTTT
CASSLSFTLVNTEAFF
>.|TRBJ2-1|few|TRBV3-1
TGTGCCAGCAGCCAAGATCTAGGACAAAGAAATGAGCAGTTCTTC
CASSQDLGQRNEQFF
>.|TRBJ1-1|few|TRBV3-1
TGTGCCAGCAGCCAAGTAGGCAGCTTGAACACTGAAGCTTTCTTT
CASSQVGSLNTEAFF
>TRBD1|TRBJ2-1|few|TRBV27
TGTGCCAGCAGTCGCCGACAGGGGATTACCTACAATGAGCAGTTCTTC
CASSRRQGITYNEQFF
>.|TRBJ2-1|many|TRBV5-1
TGCGCCAGCAGCTTGGAAAGTTTCAGGGGCAATGAGCAGTTCTTC
CASSLESFRGNEQFF
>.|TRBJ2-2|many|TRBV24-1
TGTGCCACCAGCCGGGGAACGAACACCGGGGAGCTGTTTTTT
CATSRGTNTGELFF
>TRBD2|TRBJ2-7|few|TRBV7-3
TGTGCCAGCAGCTTGGAGCGGGACCCCTCCTACGAGCAGTACTTC
CASSLERDPSYEQYF
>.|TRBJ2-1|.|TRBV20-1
TGCAGTGCCATCCAGAGAGGGTTCGCCCCATACAATGAGCAGTTCTTC
CSAIQRGFAPYNEQFF
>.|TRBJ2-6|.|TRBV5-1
TGCGCCAGCAGCTTTAGCAGGGGCTCTGGGGCCAACGTCCTGACTTTC
CASSFSRGSGANVLTF
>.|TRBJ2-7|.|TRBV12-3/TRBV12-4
TGTGCCAACCCACCGGGGGCCCCCTACGAGCAGTACTTC
CANPPGAPYEQYF
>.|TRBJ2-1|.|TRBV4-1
TGCGCCAGCAGCCAATTTGGAGGGGGGTCCGGTCTCGATGAGCAGTTCTTC
CASSQFGGGSGLDEQFF
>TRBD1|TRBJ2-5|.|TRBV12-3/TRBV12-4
TGTGCCAGCAGGCCTGGGAGAGGGGGCTGGGAGACCCAGTACTTC
CASRPGRGGWETQYF
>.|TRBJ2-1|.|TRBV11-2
TGTGCCAGCAGCCCTCTAGCCATTATACTAGCCGTTAAGGTTGAGCAGTTCTTC
CASSPLAIILAVKVEQFF
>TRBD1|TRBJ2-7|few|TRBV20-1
TGCAGTGCTAACAGGGGAGCCTACGAGCAGTACTTC
CSANRGAYEQYF
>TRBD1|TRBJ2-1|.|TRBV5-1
TGCGCCAGCAGTCCGGGACAGATCAAACTTGGCTCCTACAATGAGCAGTTCTTC
CASSPGQIKLGSYNEQFF
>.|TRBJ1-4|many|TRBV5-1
TGCGCCAGCAGCCAACCGACAGGAGGTAATGAAAAACTGTTTTTT
CASSQPTGGNEKLFF
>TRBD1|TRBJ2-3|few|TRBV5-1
TGCGCCAGCAGCTCGGACGGACAGGGCACAGATACGCAGTATTTT
CASSSDGQGTDTQYF
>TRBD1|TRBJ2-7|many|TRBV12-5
TGTGCTAGTGGATCGACAGGGGACTACGAGCAGTACTTC
CASGSTGDYEQYF
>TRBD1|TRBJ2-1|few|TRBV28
TGTGCCAGCAGTAAAGATCGACAGGGGGCCCACAATGAGCAGTTCTTC
CASSKDRQGAHNEQFF
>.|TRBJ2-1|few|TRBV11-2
TGTGCCAGCAGCTTGGCCCGCCTTGGTGAGCAGTTCTTC
CASSLARLGEQFF
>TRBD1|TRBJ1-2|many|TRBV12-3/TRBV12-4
TGTGCCAGCAGTTTAGGGACAGGGAGCGGCTACACCTTC
CASSLGTGSGYTF
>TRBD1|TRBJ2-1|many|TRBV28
TGTGCCAGCAGTTTGGGGGACAGGTTTTACAATGAGCAGTTCTTC
CASSLGDRFYNEQFF
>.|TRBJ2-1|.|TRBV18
TGTGCCAGCTCATCCTCTCGGGGGACCTACAATGAGCAGTTCTTC
CASSSSRGTYNEQFF
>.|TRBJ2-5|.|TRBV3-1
TGTGCCAGCAGCCAAGGGCTCGGGGGGACCCAGTACTTC
CASSQGLGGTQYF
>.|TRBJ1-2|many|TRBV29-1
TGCAGCGTTGACGGAGGGAAAGGCTATGGCTACACCTTC
CSVDGGKGYGYTF
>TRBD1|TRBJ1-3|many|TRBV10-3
TGTGCCATCACTAATGCCCAGGGGGCCCCTGGAAACACCATATATTTT
CAITNAQGAPGNTIYF
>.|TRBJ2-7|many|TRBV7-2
TGTGCCAGCAGTCTCTTTGGGAGCGGTGAGCAGTACTTC
CASSLFGSGEQYF
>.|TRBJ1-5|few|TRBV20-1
TGCAGTGCTAGGGCCGGGGGGGCCCCCAATCAGCCCCAGCATTTT
CSARAGGAPNQPQHF
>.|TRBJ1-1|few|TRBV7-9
TGTGCCAGCAGCTTCTCCGGACTTAGGATTGACACTGAAGCTTTCTTT
CASSFSGLRIDTEAFF
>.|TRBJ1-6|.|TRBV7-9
TGTGCCGGGCAGGGGAGCTCCTATAATTCACCCCTCCACTTT
CAGQGSSYNSPLHF
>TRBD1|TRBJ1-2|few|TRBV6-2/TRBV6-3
TGTGCCAGCAGTTCCCTGGGACAGACCTATGGCTACACCTTC
CASSSLGQTYGYTF
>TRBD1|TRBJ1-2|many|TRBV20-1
TGCAGTGCTAGTCCAGGGGGAAGCTATGGCTACACCTTC
CSASPGGSYGYTF
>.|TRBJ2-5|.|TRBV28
TGTGCCAGCAGTTTTAGCGGAGCCTACCAAGAGACCCAGTACTTC
CASSFSGAYQETQYF